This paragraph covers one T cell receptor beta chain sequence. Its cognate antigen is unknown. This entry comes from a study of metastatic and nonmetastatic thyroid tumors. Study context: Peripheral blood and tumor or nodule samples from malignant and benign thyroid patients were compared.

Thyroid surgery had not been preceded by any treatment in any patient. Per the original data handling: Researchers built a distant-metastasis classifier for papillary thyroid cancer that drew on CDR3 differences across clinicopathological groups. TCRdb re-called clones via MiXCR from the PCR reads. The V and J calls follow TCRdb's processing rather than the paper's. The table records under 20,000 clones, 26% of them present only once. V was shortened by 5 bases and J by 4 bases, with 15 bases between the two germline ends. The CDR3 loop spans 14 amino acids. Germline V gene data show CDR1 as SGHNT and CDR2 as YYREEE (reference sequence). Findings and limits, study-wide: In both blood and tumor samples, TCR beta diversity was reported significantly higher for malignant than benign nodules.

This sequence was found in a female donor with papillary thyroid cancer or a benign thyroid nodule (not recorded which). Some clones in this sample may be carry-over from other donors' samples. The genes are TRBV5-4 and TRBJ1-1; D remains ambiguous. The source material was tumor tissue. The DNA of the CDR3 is TGTGCCAGCAGTCATCCTAATGAGGGCACTGAAGCTTTCTTT. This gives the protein CASSHPNEGTEAFF.